The 17 T cell receptor beta chains below come from one sample, sequenced in a study of T cell responses to AZD1222 COVID-19 vaccine. Data came from immunoSEQ multiplex PCR; TCRdb stores just in-frame clones and leaves some out. The sample holds about 73,000 clones, over 70% seen once. The sample was peripheral blood, taken 28 days after the second AZD1222 dose. The receptors were sampled from an adult who received the AZD1222 COVID-19 vaccine.

In DNA, the CDR3 is TGTGCCAGCAGCTTGACGGACGGTCAAGAGACCCAGTACTTC. The encoded protein is CASSLTDGQETQYF. The rearrangement links TRBV7-6 to TRBJ2-5, with D unclear. V was pared by 3 bases and J by 2 bases, with 10 bases between. Germline CDR1 SGHVS, CDR2 FNYEAQ. There are 14 residues in the CDR3. Drawing the rest from reference TRBV7-6 and TRBJ2-5, the complete variable domain is GAGVSQSPRYKVTKRGQDVALRCDPISGHVSLYWYRQALGQGPEFLTYFNYEAQQDKSGLPNDRFSAERPEGSISTLTIQRTEQRDSAMYRCASSLTDGQETQYFGPGTRLLVL.

Worth noting for this clone: The same CDR3 arises from other DNA sequences in this sample as well. J is TRBJ2-3 and V is TRBV9, with 10 bases lining up with TRBD2. Trimming at V came to 4 bases and at J to 5 bases, leaving 10 bases not matched to a gene. Per germline, CDR1 SGDLS and CDR2 YYNGEE. The CDR3 is 16 residues long. CDR3 DNA sequence: TGTGCCAGCAGCATAACTAGCGGGGCGGTGGGAGATACGCAGTATTTT. Its translation: CASSITSGAVGDTQYF.

The CDR3 nucleotides read TGCGCCAGCAGCCCAGGTGCGCGGGGTCACAATGAGCAGTTCTTC. Its protein product is CASSPGARGHNEQFF. The chain employs TRBV4-1 and TRBJ2-1, with D possibly matching TRBD2 (6 bases). V was cut by 4 bases and J by 5 bases, with 15 bases left in between. The CDR3 sequence is 15 residues long. In germline, CDR1 is MGHRA, CDR2 YSYEKL.

The J gene is TRBJ1-6, the V gene TRBV30; a weak D match, TRBD1 (5 bases). From germline, CDR1 is GTSNPN and CDR2 SVGIG (reference sequence). The length of the CDR3 is 13 residues. Trimming took off 4 bases at V and 14 bases at J, with 18 bases between the two ends. CDR3: CAWTGTATGTLHF. For the CDR3, the DNA is TGTGCCTGGACCGGGACGGCCACTGGGACCCTCCACTTT.

The gene calls are TRBV13 and TRBJ2-2, with D tentatively TRBD1 or TRBD2 (6 bases each). Trimming shortened V by 5 bases and J by 1 base, and 11 bases separated the two germline ends. The CDR3 is made up of 15 amino acids. The V gene's germline CDR1 is PRHDT and CDR2 FYEKMQ (reference sequence). The CDR3 coding sequence is TGTGCCAGCAGCCACGGAGGGGGGAACACCGGGGAGCTGTTTTTT. It yields the protein CASSHGGGNTGELFF.

The chain links TRBV24-1 to TRBJ2-5, with 11 bases aligning to TRBD2. The germline gives CDR1 KGHDR, CDR2 SFDVKD. The trim removed 4 bases at V and 5 bases at J, leaving 17 bases unmatched. This CDR3 has 19 amino acids. The CDR3 loop reads CATSDQPGLAEGQWETQYF. The DNA of the CDR3 is TGTGCCACCAGTGACCAACCGGGACTAGCGGAGGGGCAATGGGAGACCCAGTACTTC.

The gene calls are TRBV7-2 and TRBJ1-5; D may be TRBD1 (6 bases). Germline V gives CDR1 SGHTA, CDR2 FQGNSA. With 3 bases removed from V and 4 bases from J, the gap between germline ends came to 16 bases. This CDR3 contains 16 residues. The chain's CDR3 is CASSLPGGAGNQPQHF. CDR3 in DNA: TGTGCCAGCAGCTTGCCTGGGGGGGCCGGGAATCAGCCCCAGCATTTT.

The rearrangement links TRBV19 to TRBJ2-7; D is possibly TRBD2 (7 bases). From germline, CDR1 is LNHDA and CDR2 SQIVND (reference sequence). The CDR3 has 17 amino acids. Trimming took off 1 base at V and 0 bases at J, with 16 bases between the two ends. CDR3 coding DNA: TGTGCCAGTAGTATAGGGGCGGGGGCGCCTAGCTCCTACGAGCAGTACTTC. Protein: CASSIGAGAPSSYEQYF.

DNA for the CDR3: TGTGCCAGTCTCCAGGGGGGCGCCAAAAACATTCAGTACTTC. It is translated as CASLQGGAKNIQYF. This chain connects TRBV28 to TRBJ2-4; D is perhaps TRBD1 (7 bases). Between the trimmed V and J ends, which lost 9 bases and 1 base, there was a span of 13 bases. Germline CDR1 and CDR2: MDHEN and SYDVKM. The CDR3 totals 14 residues.

The V gene is TRBV15, the J gene TRBJ2-3; 8 bases agree with TRBD2. After removal of 2 bases from V and 6 bases from J, the junction contained 10 bases not matched to a gene. The CDR3 is 16 amino acids. Per the germline V gene, CDR1 is LNHNV and CDR2 is YYDKDF (reference sequence). The CDR3 DNA reads as TGTGCCACCAGCAGAAAACTAGCGGACCTGTCGGATACGCAGTATTTT. It codes for CATSRKLADLSDTQYF.

The chain employs TRBV4-2 and TRBJ1-6; D is uncertain. The germline CDR1 and CDR2 sequences are LGHNA and YNFKEQ. Trimming took 0 bases from V and 8 from J, leaving 14 bases between them. The CDR3 length is 16 residues. DNA for the CDR3: TGTGCCAGCAGCCAAGATTTTCCCGTAGCTCATTCACCCCTCCACTTT. Translating gives CASSQDFPVAHSPLHF.

V and J are TRBV9 and TRBJ2-3, with TRBD2 matching over 13 bases. Germline V lookup: CDR1 SGDLS, CDR2 YYNGEE. V lost 3 bases and J lost 5; bases outside the gene matches: 6. CDR3 length: 16 amino acids. CDR3 bases: TGTGCCAGCAGCGGTACTAGCGGGGGGGCGATAGATACGCAGTATTTT. Encoded protein: CASSGTSGGAIDTQYF.

The chain links TRBV5-4 to TRBJ2-1; perhaps TRBD2 as D (6 bases). From germline, CDR1 is SGHNT and CDR2 YYREEE (reference sequence). Trimming pared 4 bases from V and 3 bases from J, leaving 11 bases between. The CDR3 length is 14 residues. The CDR3 spells CASSGGYGYNEQFF. In nucleotides, the CDR3 is TGTGCCAGCAGCGGGGGGTACGGCTACAATGAGCAGTTCTTC.

This rearrangement joins TRBV2 to TRBJ2-3; D is unresolved. CDR1 and CDR2 from the germline V gene are SNHLY and FYNNEI. V was trimmed by 7 bases and J by 5 bases, leaving 7 bases between them. The CDR3 is 11 residues long. The CDR3 protein is CASTWGDTQYF. The CDR3 DNA sequence: TGTGCCAGCACTTGGGGAGATACGCAGTATTTT.

V gene TRBV28 combines with J gene TRBJ2-3, with D tentatively TRBD1 (5 bases). Between the trimmed V and J ends, which lost 1 base and 2 bases, there was a span of 10 bases. Germline assignment: CDR1 MDHEN and CDR2 SYDVKM. CDR3 size: 15 residues. Written as DNA, the CDR3 is TGTGCCAGCAGTTTATACCAGGGTAACACAGATACGCAGTATTTT. Encoded protein: CASSLYQGNTDTQYF.

This chain uses TRBV24-1 with TRBJ1-1; no clear D. V lost 3 bases, J lost 1 base, and 5 bases lay in between. This CDR3 spans 13 amino acids. The germline V gene has CDR1 KGHDR and CDR2 SFDVKD. CDR3 bases: TGTGCCACCAGTGATGGCCAGAACACTGAAGCTTTCTTT. It encodes CATSDGQNTEAFF.

This rearrangement joins TRBV28 to TRBJ2-7, with no clear D. Germline V gene sequence: CDR1 MDHEN, CDR2 SYDVKM. Trimming removed 2 bases at V and 7 bases at J, with 12 bases between. The CDR3 contains 13 residues. The CDR3 DNA reads TGTGCCAGCAGTTTACCCTTCGCCCGAGAGCAGTACTTC. This translates into CASSLPFAREQYF.